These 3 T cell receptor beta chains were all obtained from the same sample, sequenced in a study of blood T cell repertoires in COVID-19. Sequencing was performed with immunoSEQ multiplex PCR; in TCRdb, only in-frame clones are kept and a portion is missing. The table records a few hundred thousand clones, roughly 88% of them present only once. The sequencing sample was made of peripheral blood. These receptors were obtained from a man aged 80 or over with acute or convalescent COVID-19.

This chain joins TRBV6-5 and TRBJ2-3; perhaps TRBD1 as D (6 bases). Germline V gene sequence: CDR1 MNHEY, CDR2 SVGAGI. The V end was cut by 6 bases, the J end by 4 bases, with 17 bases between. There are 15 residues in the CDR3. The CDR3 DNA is TGTGCCAGCAGCACCTACAGGGAGTTGTCAGATACGCAGTATTTT. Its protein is CASSTYRELSDTQYF.

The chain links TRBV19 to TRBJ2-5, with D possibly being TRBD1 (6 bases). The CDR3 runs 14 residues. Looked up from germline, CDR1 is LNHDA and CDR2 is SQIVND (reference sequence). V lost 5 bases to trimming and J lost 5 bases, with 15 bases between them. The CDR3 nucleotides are TGTGCCAGTAGTCTGGACAGCCTACGGGAGACCCAGTACTTC. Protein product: CASSLDSLRETQYF.

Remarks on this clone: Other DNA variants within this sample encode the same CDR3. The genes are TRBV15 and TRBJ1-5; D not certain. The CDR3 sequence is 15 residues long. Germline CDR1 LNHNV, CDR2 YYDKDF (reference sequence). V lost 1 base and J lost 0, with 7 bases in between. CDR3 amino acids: CATSRGTYSNQPQHF. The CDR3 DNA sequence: TGTGCCACCAGCAGAGGGACTTATAGCAATCAGCCCCAGCATTTT.